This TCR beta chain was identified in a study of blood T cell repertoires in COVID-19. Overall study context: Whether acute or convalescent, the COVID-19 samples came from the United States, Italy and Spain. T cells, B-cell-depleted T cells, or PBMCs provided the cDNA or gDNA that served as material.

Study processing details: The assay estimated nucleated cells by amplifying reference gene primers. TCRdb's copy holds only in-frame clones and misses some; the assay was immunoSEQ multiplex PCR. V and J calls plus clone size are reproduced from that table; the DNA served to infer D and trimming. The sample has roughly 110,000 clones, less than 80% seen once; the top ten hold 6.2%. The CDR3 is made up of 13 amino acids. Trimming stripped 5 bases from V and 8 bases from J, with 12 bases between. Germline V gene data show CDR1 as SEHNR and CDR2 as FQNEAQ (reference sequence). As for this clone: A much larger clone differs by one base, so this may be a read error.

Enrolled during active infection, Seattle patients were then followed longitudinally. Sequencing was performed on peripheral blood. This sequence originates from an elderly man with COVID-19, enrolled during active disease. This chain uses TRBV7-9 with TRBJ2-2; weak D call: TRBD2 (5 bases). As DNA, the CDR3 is TGTGCCAGCAGCCGAGGGTCCCAGGGGGAGCTGTTTTTT. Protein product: CASSRGSQGELFF. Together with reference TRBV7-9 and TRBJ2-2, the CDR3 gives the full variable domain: DTGVSQNPRHKITKRGQNVTFRCDPISEHNRLYWYRQTLGQGPEFLTYFQNEAQLEKSRLLSDRFSAERPKGSFSTLEIQRTEQGDSAMYLCASSRGSQGELFFGEGSRLTVL.